The sequence of this T cell receptor (beta chain) was determined in a study (TCRdb year 2016). Concerning this clonotype itself: Its antigen has not been determined. Base qualities are not provided; no much larger clone lies one nucleotide away.

CDR1 and CDR2 were assigned from the germline V gene as SGHRS and YFSETQ. Trimming at the junction amounts to 4 bases on V and 2 bases on J, and the germline ends lie 19 bases apart. The CDR3 contains 16 residues, cysteine and phenylalanine counted. Only the CDR3 DNA stays, 48 bases, in frame from base 1. Library prep was done by RT-PCR. Sequencing took place on an Illumina MiSeq. TCRdb passed the public sequencing reads through fastp at Q25 and MiXCR, retaining productive beta sequences. Every distinct CDR3 protein forms one entry, paired with its most common genes and DNA. The sample table records fewer than 800,000 distinct CDR3 sequences; 14% of these occur just once. 3% to 4.5% of the sample is taken by the ten largest.

Sequencing was performed on memory CD4+ T cells from blood. The clonotype originates from a female donor in good health, serving as a healthy control. The rearranged segments are TRBV5-1 and TRBJ2-7, with a weak D call of TRBD1 (5 bases match). The CDR3 region has the sequence CASSRGGRDGTYEQYF. The DNA sequence follows: TGCGCCAGCAGCCGAGGTGGCAGGGATGGAACCTACGAGCAGTACTTC. Reference TRBV5-1 and TRBJ2-7 proteins supply the regions before and after the CDR3; the full variable domain is: KAGVTQTPRYLIKTRGQQVTLSCSPISGHRSVSWYQQTPGQGLQFLFEYFSETQRNKGNFPGRFSGRQFSNSRSEMNVSTLELGDSALYLCASSRGGRDGTYEQYFGPGTRLTVT.